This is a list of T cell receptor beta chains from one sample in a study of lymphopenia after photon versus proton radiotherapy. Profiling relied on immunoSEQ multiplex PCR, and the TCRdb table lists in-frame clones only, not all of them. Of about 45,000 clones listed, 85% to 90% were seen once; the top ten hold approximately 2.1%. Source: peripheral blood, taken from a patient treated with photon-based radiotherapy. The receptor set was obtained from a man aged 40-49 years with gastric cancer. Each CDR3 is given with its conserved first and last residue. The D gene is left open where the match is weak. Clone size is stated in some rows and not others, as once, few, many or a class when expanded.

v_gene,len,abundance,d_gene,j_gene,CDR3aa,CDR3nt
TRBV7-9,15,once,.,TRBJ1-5,CASSFSGKGNQPQHF,TGTGCCAGCAGCTTTTCCGGGAAAGGGAATCAGCCCCAGCATTTT
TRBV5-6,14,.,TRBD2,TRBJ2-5,CASSLASGGETQYF,TGTGCCAGCAGCTTGGCTAGCGGGGGAGAGACCCAGTACTTC
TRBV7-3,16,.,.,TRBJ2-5,CASSLNAGATQETQYF,TGTGCCAGCAGCTTAAACGCAGGGGCAACCCAAGAGACCCAGTACTTC
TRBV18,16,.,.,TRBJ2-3,CASSPRETSNTDTQYF,TGTGCCAGCTCACCACGGGAAACCTCAAATACAGATACGCAGTATTTT
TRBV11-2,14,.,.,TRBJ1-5,CASSLNGADQPQHF,TGTGCCAGCAGCTTAAATGGGGCCGATCAGCCCCAGCATTTT
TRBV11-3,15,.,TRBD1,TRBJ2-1,CASSLTGQSYNEQFF,TGTGCCAGCAGCTTAACGGGACAGTCTTACAATGAGCAGTTCTTC
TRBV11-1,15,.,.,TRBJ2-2,CASSLAGQNTGELFF,TGTGCCAGCAGCTTGGCGGGCCAGAACACCGGGGAGCTGTTTTTT
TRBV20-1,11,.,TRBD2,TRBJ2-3,CSGGGTDTQYF,TGCAGTGGGGGGGGGACAGATACGCAGTATTTT
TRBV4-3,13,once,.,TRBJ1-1,CASSQDIDTEAFF,TGCGCCAGCAGCCAAGATATAGACACTGAAGCTTTCTTT
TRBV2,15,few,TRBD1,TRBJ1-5,CASSGDRGGNQPQHF,TGTGCCAGCAGCGGAGACAGGGGTGGCAATCAGCCCCAGCATTTT
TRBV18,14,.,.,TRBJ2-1,CASSKTGSYNEQFF,TGTGCCAGCTCAAAAACCGGGTCCTACAATGAGCAGTTCTTC
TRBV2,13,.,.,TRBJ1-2,CASSADGNYGYTF,TGTGCCAGCAGTGCGGACGGAAACTATGGCTACACCTTC
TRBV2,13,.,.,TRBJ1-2,CASSQGGAWGYTF,TGTGCCAGCAGCCAAGGGGGGGCATGGGGCTACACCTTC
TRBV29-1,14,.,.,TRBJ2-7,CSVEGGGHPYEQYF,TGCAGCGTTGAAGGCGGGGGACATCCCTACGAGCAGTACTTC
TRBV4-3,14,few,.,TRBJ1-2,CASSQVRGHYGYTF,TGCGCCAGCAGCCAAGTTAGGGGACACTATGGCTACACCTTC
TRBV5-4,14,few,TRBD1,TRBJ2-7,CASSQTGSQIEQYF,TGTGCCAGCAGCCAGACAGGGAGTCAAATTGAGCAGTACTTC
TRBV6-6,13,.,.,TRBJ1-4,CASGGAGNEKLFF,TGTGCCAGCGGAGGAGCGGGTAATGAAAAACTGTTTTTT
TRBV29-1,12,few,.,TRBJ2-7,CSVLGVGYEQYF,TGCAGCGTTTTGGGAGTGGGGTACGAGCAGTACTTC
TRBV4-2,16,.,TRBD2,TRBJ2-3,CASSQVIAGGADTQYF,TGTGCCAGCAGCCAAGTTATAGCGGGGGGTGCAGATACGCAGTATTTT
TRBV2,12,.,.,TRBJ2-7,CASSGLPYEQYF,TGTGCCAGCAGTGGCCTACCCTACGAGCAGTACTTC
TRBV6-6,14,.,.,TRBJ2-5,CASSSPDLGETQYF,TGTGCCAGCAGTTCCCCCGACCTCGGGGAGACCCAGTACTTC
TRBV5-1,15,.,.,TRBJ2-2,CASSISGPNTGELFF,TGCGCCAGCAGCATCTCGGGTCCCAACACCGGGGAGCTGTTTTTT
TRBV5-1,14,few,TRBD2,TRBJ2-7,CASKASSGEGEQYF,TGCGCCAGCAAAGCCTCTAGCGGGGAGGGAGAGCAGTACTTC
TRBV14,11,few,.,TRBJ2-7,CASSQGYEQYF,TGTGCCAGCAGCCAAGGGTACGAGCAGTACTTC
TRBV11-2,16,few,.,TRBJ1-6,CASSLGNRVENSPLHF,TGTGCCAGCAGCTTAGGAAACCGCGTCGAGAATTCACCCCTCCACTTT
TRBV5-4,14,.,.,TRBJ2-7,CASSPSFGGHEQYF,TGTGCCAGCAGCCCCTCGTTTGGGGGGCATGAGCAGTACTTC
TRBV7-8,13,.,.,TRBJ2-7,CASSHDRPYEQYF,TGTGCCAGCAGCCATGACAGGCCGTACGAGCAGTACTTC
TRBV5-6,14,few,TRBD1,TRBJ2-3,CASSLGGHTDTQYF,TGTGCCAGCAGCTTAGGGGGCCACACAGATACGCAGTATTTT
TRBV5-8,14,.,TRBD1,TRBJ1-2,CASSPDRGRGGYTF,TGTGCCAGCAGCCCTGACAGGGGGCGCGGTGGCTACACCTTC
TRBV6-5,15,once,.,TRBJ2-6,CASSYKAAGANVLTF,TGTGCCAGCAGTTATAAGGCTGCTGGGGCCAACGTCCTGACTTTC
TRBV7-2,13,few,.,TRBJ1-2,CASSLPAYYGYTF,TGTGCCAGCAGCTTACCTGCATACTATGGCTACACCTTC